This T cell receptor beta chain was profiled in a study of vaccination and CD4 T cells after COVID-19. Study in general: Collection of post-vaccine samples followed dose two by a median about 72 days, spanning a range of 14 to 241. Cellular stimulation was performed using overlapping spike peptides derived from SARS-CoV-2, HCoV-NL63, HCoV-OC43 and HCoV-229E.

Trimming took 4 bases from V and 6 from J; bases not matched to a gene: 12. This CDR3 has 15 amino acids. Germline CDR1 SGDLS, CDR2 YYNGEE. By sample share, this clonotype is medium-sized. Its antigen is undetermined. The Oncomine TCR Beta short-read assay was what sequenced the DNA obtained from cultured CD4+ T cells. TCRdb re-derived calls from the PCR reads in MiXCR, one entry per CDR3 protein. Among under 3,500 distinct CDR3 sequences listed, about 72% were seen once. Points from the study as a whole: Within the convalescent patients, spike mono-reactivity was found in 304 of 307 vaccine-specific clones.

Treatment indicated: approximately 10-day PBMC culture with coronavirus spike peptide pools or control peptides (ViraFEST assay). After expanding antigen-specific T cells with peptide pools, ViraFEST sequenced their TCRs. The V gene is TRBV9, the J gene TRBJ1-2, with 7 bases lining up with TRBD1. Sequencing was performed on CD4+ T cells from blood, cultured in vitro. This clonotype was obtained from a human donor who had recovered from COVID-19. CDR3 nucleotide sequence: TGTGCCAGCAGCTCCCGCGAGGGACAGTTGCATGGCTACACCTTC. Translated, it gives CASSSREGQLHGYTF.